The rows below give T cell receptor beta chains drawn from one sample of a study of regulatory dendritic cells for organ transplantation. Measured with immunoSEQ multiplex PCR; TCRdb has only the in-frame clones, and not every one. This table has around 5,000 clones, 55% to 65% appearing once. Sequenced material: memory CD8+ T cells from blood. The source is a human donor in good health. The CDR3 runs from the conserved cysteine through the conserved F or W. A D gene is named only where the DNA matches it firmly. Some rows have no size entry. The others give once, few or many, or a class for an expanded clone.

CDR3 length,D gene,V gene,J gene,clone size,CDR3 DNA,CDR3 protein
15,TRBD1,TRBV9,TRBJ2-3,few,TGTGCCAGCAGCGTAGGAGGCAGGGGGTTAGATACGCAGTATTTT,CASSVGGRGLDTQYF
13,.,TRBV27,TRBJ2-5,.,TGTGCCAGCAGGTTGACAGTCCAAGAGACCCAGTACTTC,CASRLTVQETQYF
14,TRBD1,TRBV19,TRBJ1-1,.,TGTGCCAGTAGTTTTGGAGGGGGCTTAACTGAAGCTTTCTTT,CASSFGGGLTEAFF
12,.,TRBV14,TRBJ2-7,.,TGTGCCAGCAGCCGACAGGACTACGAGCAGTACTTC,CASSRQDYEQYF
15,.,TRBV2,TRBJ1-1,.,TGTGCCAGCAGCCCGTCTCGCGGGGACGGCACTGAAGCTTTCTTT,CASSPSRGDGTEAFF
13,TRBD1,TRBV4-1,TRBJ1-5,.,TGCGCCAGCGGCCTAACACAGGGGAAACCCCAGCATTTT,CASGLTQGKPQHF
16,TRBD1,TRBV11-1,TRBJ2-2,few,TGTGCCAGCAGCTCCCCCCGGACAGGGTCGGCCGGGGAGCTGTTTTTT,CASSSPRTGSAGELFF
14,.,TRBV4-3,TRBJ1-4,.,TGCGCCAGCAGCCAAGATAGGACAGATGAAAAACTGTTTTTT,CASSQDRTDEKLFF
14,.,TRBV2,TRBJ2-1,.,TGTGCCAGCAGTGTGGGACTGGGGAACAATGAGCAGTTCTTC,CASSVGLGNNEQFF
16,.,TRBV19,TRBJ1-1,.,TGTGCCAGTAGTTTTGACAGAGAATTTATGAACACTGAAGCTTTCTTT,CASSFDREFMNTEAFF
18,TRBD1,TRBV9,TRBJ1-4,.,TGTGCCAGCAGCGAGGGGACCTACCGCGGGACAGGGGGCGAAAAACTGTTTTTT,CASSEGTYRGTGGEKLFF
16,.,TRBV19,TRBJ1-1,medium-sized,TGTGCCAGTAGTATGGGGGCCAGGCCCTTGAACACTGAAGCTTTCTTT,CASSMGARPLNTEAFF
13,TRBD1,TRBV7-9,TRBJ2-7,.,TGTGCCAGCAGCAGGGACAGGGATTACGAGCAGTACTTC,CASSRDRDYEQYF
14,TRBD2,TRBV9,TRBJ2-2,.,TGTGCCAGCAGTAGCGGGGGCGCCCCCGGGGAGCTGTTTTTT,CASSSGGAPGELFF
15,.,TRBV9,TRBJ2-7,.,TGTGCCAGCAGCGTAGAAACAGGACGTTCCTACGAGCAGTACTTC,CASSVETGRSYEQYF
15,TRBD2,TRBV11-2,TRBJ2-3,.,TGTGCCAGCAGCTTAGCCGCGGGGGACACAGATACGCAGTATTTT,CASSLAAGDTDTQYF
13,.,TRBV29-1,TRBJ2-1,.,TGCAGCGTTGTAGGGAGCTCCTACAATGAGCAGTTCTTC,CSVVGSSYNEQFF
12,.,TRBV5-6,TRBJ2-7,.,TGTGCCAGCAGCTTGGCACAGGGCGAGCAGTACTTC,CASSLAQGEQYF
12,.,TRBV27,TRBJ2-2,.,TGTGCCAGCGGCATTGGCACCGGGGAGCTGTTTTTT,CASGIGTGELFF
16,TRBD1,TRBV7-2,TRBJ2-7,.,TGTGCCAGCAGCTTAGCAGGGGGCGCCAGACCCTACGAGCAGTACTTC,CASSLAGGARPYEQYF
15,.,TRBV7-2,TRBJ1-1,.,TGTGCCAGCAGCTTAGAATTATGGGGGGGCACTGAAGCTTTCTTT,CASSLELWGGTEAFF
16,TRBD1,TRBV7-9,TRBJ2-2,.,TGTGCCAGCAGCTTAGAGGGACAGGGGGCCGGCGGGGAGCTGTTTTTT,CASSLEGQGAGGELFF
15,.,TRBV7-9,TRBJ1-2,.,TGTGCCAGCAGCGGAGGACAGTCCCTTAGCTATGGCTACACCTTC,CASSGGQSLSYGYTF
16,TRBD2,TRBV6-4,TRBJ2-3,.,TGTGCCAGCAGTGAGGGGACTAGCGGGGGCACAGATACGCAGTATTTT,CASSEGTSGGTDTQYF
13,.,TRBV7-9,TRBJ1-1,.,TGTGCCAGCAGCCCCCGTTCCTACACTGAAGCTTTCTTT,CASSPRSYTEAFF
11,.,TRBV4-1,TRBJ2-1,few,TGCGCCAGCTTCGGGTACAATGAGCAGTTCTTC,CASFGYNEQFF
14,.,TRBV25-1,TRBJ1-2,few,TGTGCCAGCAAAGATAACAGGGTGAGCTATGGCTACACCTTC,CASKDNRVSYGYTF
15,.,TRBV9,TRBJ2-5,.,TGTGCCAGCAGCCCCGGTGGGGGGGCATTAGAGACCCAGTACTTC,CASSPGGGALETQYF
15,TRBD1,TRBV6-1,TRBJ1-5,.,TGTGCCAGCAGTGGAGACAGGGGACTGGCTCAGCCCCAGCATTTT,CASSGDRGLAQPQHF
16,TRBD2,TRBV11-2,TRBJ2-7,.,TGTGCCAGCAGCTTCGAACAACTAGCGGGGGACTACGAGCAGTACTTC,CASSFEQLAGDYEQYF
15,TRBD2,TRBV15,TRBJ2-1,.,TGTGCCACCAGCAGAGCCGGGACTATTTACAATGAGCAGTTCTTC,CATSRAGTIYNEQFF
14,.,TRBV5-6,TRBJ1-2,few,TGTGCCAGCAGCTTCGGACCCGGTGCGGGAGGCTACACCTTC,CASSFGPGAGGYTF
15,TRBD1,TRBV11-2,TRBJ2-7,.,TGTGCCAGCAGCTACCGGGGACAGCAGACCTACGAGCAGTACTTC,CASSYRGQQTYEQYF
15,TRBD1,TRBV5-5,TRBJ1-6,.,TGTGCCAGCAGGCAACCGGGACAGAAAAATTCACCCCTCCACTTT,CASRQPGQKNSPLHF
16,.,TRBV11-2,TRBJ1-2,.,TGTGCCAGCAGCTTAGGGGTGCCAGGGCGGAACTATGGCTACACCTTC,CASSLGVPGRNYGYTF
15,.,TRBV9,TRBJ1-1,large,TGTGCCAGCAGCATGAGTTACAGGGTGAACACTGAAGCTTTCTTT,CASSMSYRVNTEAFF
13,.,TRBV6-6,TRBJ2-7,few,TGTGCCAGCAGTTACCGGGACACCTACGAGCAGTACTTC,CASSYRDTYEQYF